This T cell receptor beta chain was identified in a study of Graves' ophthalmopathy and Graves' hyperthyroidism. As the template, RNA transcripts were used to amplify TCR beta CDR3 regions. RT-PCR was first run with HTBI primers, then multiplex PCR in a second round. One entry per CDR3 protein results from TCRdb running MiXCR on the multiplex PCR reads. The sample includes about 220,000 distinct CDR3 sequences, 20% to 25% seen only once; the top ten take 35% to 55%. The CDR3 consists of 14 residues. Germline CDR1 SGHRS, CDR2 YFSETQ. Trimming removed 2 bases at V and 3 bases at J, with 12 bases between. The table lists this clonotype with a count of one. Its matching antigen is unknown. Under 3 months in duration, the ophthalmopathy in affected donors had moderate-to-severe activity, CAS ≥3 and NOSPECS ≥4. Patients were excluded if they had other autoimmune diseases or uncontrolled infections, and likewise if pregnancy or lactation applied.

Findings of the study overall: The authors also found most expanded thyroid clonotypes above 0.001 frequency in blood. The model predicted progression of ophthalmopathy with a sensitivity of more than 60%, and its specificity was about 72%.

The sequence derives from a woman between 45 and 65 years old with Graves' ophthalmopathy. The sample was peripheral blood. This chain uses TRBV5-1 with TRBJ2-7; D might be TRBD2 (5 bases). CDR3 protein: CASSFREQFYEQYF. The CDR3 nucleotides read TGCGCCAGCAGCTTCCGGGAACAATTCTACGAGCAGTACTTC.